This section outlines one T cell receptor beta chain sequence together with its context. All exposed participants met a person with COVID-19 within 2 weeks before entering the study. This specimen comes from a study of blood T cell repertoires in COVID-19. The V end was cut by 1 base, the J end by 0 bases, with 7 bases between. The CDR3 sequence is 15 residues long. The germline V gene encodes CDR1 KGHSH and CDR2 LQKENI. In the original workflow: Amplification from reference gene primers served as the basis for estimated nucleated cell counts. Clones were sequenced by immunoSEQ multiplex PCR, and TCRdb holds only the in-frame ones, with some missing. V, J and clone size are taken as reported in that table, and D and trimming were inferred from the DNA itself. The sample records 210,000 or so clones, about four fifths being singletons.

The chain is built from TRBV18 and TRBJ1-3, with D perhaps matching TRBD1 (5 bases). The sequence derives from a woman between 50 and 59 years old who had been exposed to COVID-19. The sample taken for sequencing was PBMCs or T cells enriched from blood (not recorded which). Here the CDR3 reads CASSPRQTSGNTIYF. CDR3 in DNA: TGTGCCAGCTCACCACGACAGACCTCTGGAAACACCATATATTTT.